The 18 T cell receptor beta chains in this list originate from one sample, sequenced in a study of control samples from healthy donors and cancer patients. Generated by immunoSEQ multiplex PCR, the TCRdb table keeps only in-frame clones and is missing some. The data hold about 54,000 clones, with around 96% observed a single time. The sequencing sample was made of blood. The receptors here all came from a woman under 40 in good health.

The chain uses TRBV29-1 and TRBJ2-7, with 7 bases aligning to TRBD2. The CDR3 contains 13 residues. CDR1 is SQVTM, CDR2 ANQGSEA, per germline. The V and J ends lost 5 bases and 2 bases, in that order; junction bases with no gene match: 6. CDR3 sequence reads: CSVQAGLTYEQYF. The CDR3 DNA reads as TGCAGCGTTCAAGCGGGATTGACCTACGAGCAGTACTTC.

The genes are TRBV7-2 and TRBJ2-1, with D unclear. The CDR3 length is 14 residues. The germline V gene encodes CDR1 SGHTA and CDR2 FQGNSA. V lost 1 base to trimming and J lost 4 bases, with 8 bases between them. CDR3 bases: TGTGCCAGCAGCTTAGGATCCGAGTACAATGAGCAGTTCTTC. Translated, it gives CASSLGSEYNEQFF.

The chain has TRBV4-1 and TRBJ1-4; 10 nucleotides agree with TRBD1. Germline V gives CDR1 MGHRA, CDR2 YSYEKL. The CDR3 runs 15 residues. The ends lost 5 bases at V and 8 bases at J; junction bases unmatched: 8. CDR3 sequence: CASSVSGQGDEKLFF. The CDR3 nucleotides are TGCGCCAGCAGCGTCTCCGGACAGGGGGACGAAAAACTGTTTTTT.

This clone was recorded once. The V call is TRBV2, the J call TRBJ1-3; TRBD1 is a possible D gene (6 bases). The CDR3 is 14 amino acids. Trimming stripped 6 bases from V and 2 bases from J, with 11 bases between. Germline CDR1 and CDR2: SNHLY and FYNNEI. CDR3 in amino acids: CASRDWGPGNTIYF. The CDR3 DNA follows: TGTGCCAGCAGGGACTGGGGGCCTGGAAACACCATATATTTT.

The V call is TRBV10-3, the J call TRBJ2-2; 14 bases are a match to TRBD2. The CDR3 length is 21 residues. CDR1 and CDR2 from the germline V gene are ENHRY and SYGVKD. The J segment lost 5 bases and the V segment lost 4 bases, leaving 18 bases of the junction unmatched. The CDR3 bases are TGTGCCATCAGTGTGTCTGGGGTGACTAGCGGGAGGGCTGAGAGGACCGGGGAGCTGTTTTTT. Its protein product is CAISVSGVTSGRAERTGELFF.

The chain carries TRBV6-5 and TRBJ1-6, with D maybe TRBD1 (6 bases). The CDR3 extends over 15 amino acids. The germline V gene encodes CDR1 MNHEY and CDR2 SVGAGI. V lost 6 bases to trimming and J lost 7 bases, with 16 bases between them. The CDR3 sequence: CASRPTGRGNSPLHF. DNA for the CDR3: TGTGCCAGCAGGCCTACAGGGAGAGGGAATTCACCCCTCCACTTT.

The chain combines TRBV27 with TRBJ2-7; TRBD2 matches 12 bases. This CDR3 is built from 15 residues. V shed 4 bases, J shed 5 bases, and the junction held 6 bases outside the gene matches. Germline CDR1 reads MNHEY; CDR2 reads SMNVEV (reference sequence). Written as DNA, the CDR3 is TGTGCCAGCAGTTCCCGGACTAGCGGGGCCGACGAGCAGTACTTC. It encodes CASSSRTSGADEQYF.

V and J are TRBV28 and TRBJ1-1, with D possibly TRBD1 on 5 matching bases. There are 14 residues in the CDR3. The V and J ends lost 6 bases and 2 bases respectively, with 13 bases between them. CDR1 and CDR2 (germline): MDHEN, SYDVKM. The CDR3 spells CASREDGGNTEAFF. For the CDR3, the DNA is TGTGCCAGCAGGGAGGACGGGGGAAACACTGAAGCTTTCTTT. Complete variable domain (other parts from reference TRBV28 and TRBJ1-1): DVKVTQSSRYLVKRTGEKVFLECVQDMDHENMFWYRQDPGLGLRLIYFSYDVKMKEKGDIPEGYSVSREKKERFSLILESASTNQTSMYLCASREDGGNTEAFFGQGTRLTVV.

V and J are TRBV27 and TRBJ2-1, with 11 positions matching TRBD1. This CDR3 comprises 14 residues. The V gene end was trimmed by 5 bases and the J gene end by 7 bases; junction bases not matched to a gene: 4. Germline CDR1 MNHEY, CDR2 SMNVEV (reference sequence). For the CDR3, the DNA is TGTGCCAGCAGTCCGGACAGGGGGCTAAATGAGCAGTTCTTC. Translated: CASSPDRGLNEQFF.

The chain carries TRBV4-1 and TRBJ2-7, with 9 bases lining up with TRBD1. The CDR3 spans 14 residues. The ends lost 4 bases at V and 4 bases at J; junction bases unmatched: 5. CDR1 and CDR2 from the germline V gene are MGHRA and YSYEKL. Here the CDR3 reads CASSPTGGLYEQYF. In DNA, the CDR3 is TGCGCCAGCAGCCCCACAGGGGGCTTATACGAGCAGTACTTC.

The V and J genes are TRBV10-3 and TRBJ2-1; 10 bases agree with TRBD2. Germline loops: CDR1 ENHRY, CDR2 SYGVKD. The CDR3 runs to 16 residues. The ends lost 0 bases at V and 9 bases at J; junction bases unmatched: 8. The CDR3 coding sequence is TGTGCCATCAGTGAGTCAGGGCTAGCGGGAGTAAGTGAGCAGTTCTTC. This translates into CAISESGLAGVSEQFF.

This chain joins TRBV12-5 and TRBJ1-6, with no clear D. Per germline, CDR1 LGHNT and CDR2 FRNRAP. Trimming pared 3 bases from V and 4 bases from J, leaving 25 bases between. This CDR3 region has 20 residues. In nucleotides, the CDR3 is TGTGCTAGTGGTTTCCTCCTTCCACAAGACCCCGGACCTTATAATTCACCCCTCCACTTT. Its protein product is CASGFLLPQDPGPYNSPLHF.

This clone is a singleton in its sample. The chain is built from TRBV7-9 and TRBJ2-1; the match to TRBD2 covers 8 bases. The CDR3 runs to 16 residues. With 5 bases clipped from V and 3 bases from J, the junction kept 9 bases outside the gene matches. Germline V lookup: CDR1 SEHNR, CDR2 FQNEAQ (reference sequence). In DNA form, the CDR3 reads TGTGCCAGCAGCGCCACTAGCGGCGTGGGCTACAATGAGCAGTTCTTC. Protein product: CASSATSGVGYNEQFF. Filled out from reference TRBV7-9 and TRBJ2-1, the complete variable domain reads DTGVSQNPRHKITKRGQNVTFRCDPISEHNRLYWYRQTLGQGPEFLTYFQNEAQLEKSRLLSDRFSAERPKGSFSTLEIQRTEQGDSAMYLCASSATSGVGYNEQFFGPGTRLTVL.

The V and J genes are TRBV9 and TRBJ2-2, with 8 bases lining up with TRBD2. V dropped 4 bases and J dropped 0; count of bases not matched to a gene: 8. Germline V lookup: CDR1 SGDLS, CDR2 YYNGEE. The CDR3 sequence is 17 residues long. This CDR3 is CASSSINSGTNTGELFF. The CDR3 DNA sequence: TGTGCCAGCAGCTCGATCAATAGCGGGACGAACACCGGGGAGCTGTTTTTT.

As DNA, the CDR3 is TGTGCCAGCAGTTCCCCCGTTGGGGCTGGGGCCAACGTCCTGACTTTC. It yields the protein CASSSPVGAGANVLTF. V gene TRBV28 combines with J gene TRBJ2-6; D unclear. The CDR3 length is 16 residues. V shed 4 bases and J shed 2 bases, with 12 bases lying between them. The V gene's germline CDR1 is MDHEN and CDR2 SYDVKM.

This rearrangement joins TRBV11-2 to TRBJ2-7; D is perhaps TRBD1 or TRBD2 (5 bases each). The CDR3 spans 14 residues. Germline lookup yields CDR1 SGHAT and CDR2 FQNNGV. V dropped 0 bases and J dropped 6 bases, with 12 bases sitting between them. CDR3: CASSLDLGEVEQYF. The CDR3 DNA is TGTGCCAGCAGCTTAGATTTGGGGGAAGTCGAGCAGTACTTC.

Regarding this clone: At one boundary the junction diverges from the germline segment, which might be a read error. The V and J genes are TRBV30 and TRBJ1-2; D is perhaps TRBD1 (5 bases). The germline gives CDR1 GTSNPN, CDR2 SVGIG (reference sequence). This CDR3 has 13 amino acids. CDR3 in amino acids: CAWSAHRGGGYTF. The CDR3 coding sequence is TGTGCGTGGAGTGCACACCGCGGGGGGGGCTACACCTTC.

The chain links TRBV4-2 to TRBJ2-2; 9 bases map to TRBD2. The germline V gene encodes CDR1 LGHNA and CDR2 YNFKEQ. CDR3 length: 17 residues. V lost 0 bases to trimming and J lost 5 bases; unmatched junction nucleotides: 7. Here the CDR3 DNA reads TGTGCCAGCAGCCAAGATCAAGCGGGAGGCGGAACCGGGGAGCTGTTTTTT. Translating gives CASSQDQAGGGTGELFF.